This passage covers 26 T cell receptor beta chains from one sample sequenced in a study of T cell responses to AZD1222 COVID-19 vaccine. Here immunoSEQ multiplex PCR was the method, and the copy in TCRdb shows in-frame clones only, minus some. The sample records more than 110,000 clones, roughly 88% being singletons. The source material was peripheral blood, sampled on day 0 of AZD1222 vaccination. The receptors were sampled from an adult in good health.

The V gene is TRBV28, the J gene TRBJ2-5; D is unresolved. The V end was cut by 3 bases, the J end by 9 bases, with 11 bases between. CDR1 and CDR2 from the germline V gene are MDHEN and SYDVKM. The CDR3 contains 12 residues. The CDR3 nucleotides are TGTGCCAGCAGTTTTGGGGAATTGGCCCAGTACTTC. Translating it yields CASSFGELAQYF.

The chain combines TRBV30 with TRBJ2-6, with TRBD2 matching over 9 bases. CDR1 GTSNPN and CDR2 SVGIG come from the germline V gene (reference sequence). This CDR3 spans 17 amino acids. V shed 5 bases and J 2 bases; nucleotides not matched to a gene: 10. In DNA, the CDR3 is TGTGCCTGGGTTAGCGGGAGTAGGCTGACTGGGGCCAACGTCCTGACTTTC. It is translated as CAWVSGSRLTGANVLTF.

This chain joins TRBV19 and TRBJ2-2; D may correspond to TRBD1 or TRBD2 (5 bases each). There are 14 residues in the CDR3. CDR1 is LNHDA, CDR2 SQIVND, per germline (reference sequence). Trimming took off 6 bases at V and 2 bases at J, with 10 bases between the two ends. CDR3 nucleotides: TGTGCCAGTAGATGGGACGTTAACACCGGGGAGCTGTTTTTT. Translating gives CASRWDVNTGELFF.

This chain uses TRBV27 with TRBJ1-1, with D possibly TRBD1 on 6 matching bases. Trimming left V 7 bases short and J 4 bases short, with 22 bases between. CDR3 size: 16 residues. Germline lookup yields CDR1 MNHEY and CDR2 SMNVEV (reference sequence). In DNA form, the CDR3 reads TGTGCCAGCACCCCCGGGGGGAACAGGGTGGGCACTGAAGCTTTCTTT. This encodes CASTPGGNRVGTEAFF.

CDR3 nucleotides: TGTGCCAGCTCACCACCGGGAGGAAGAGACAATGAGCAGTTCTTC. Residues: CASSPPGGRDNEQFF. The chain is built from TRBV18 and TRBJ2-1; D may be TRBD2 (6 bases). Trimming took 0 bases from V and 5 from J, leaving 11 bases between them. Per germline, CDR1 KGHSH and CDR2 LQKENI. CDR3 size: 15 residues.

This sequence joins TRBV5-6 and TRBJ1-4; possibly TRBD1 for D (5 bases). This CDR3 has 16 residues. V gave up 4 bases and J gave up 8 bases, with 21 bases separating them. Looked up from germline, CDR1 is SGHDT and CDR2 is YYEEEE. The CDR3 region is CASSHRGREPPEKLFF. Written as DNA, the CDR3 is TGTGCCAGCAGCCATCGGGGACGGGAACCACCGGAAAAACTGTTTTTT.

The chain has TRBV6-5 and TRBJ2-5; the D gene is possibly TRBD1 (6 bases). The CDR3 consists of 13 residues. The V gene's germline CDR1 is MNHEY and CDR2 SVGAGI. Trimming cost V 6 bases and J 5 bases, with 13 bases left between them. CDR3 in DNA: TGTGCCAGCAGCCAGGGGCGAGCGGAGACCCAGTACTTC. Protein sequence: CASSQGRAETQYF.

The chain recombines TRBV5-1 with TRBJ1-4, with a possible D match to TRBD1 (5 bases). V shed 2 bases and J shed 1 base, with 9 bases lying between them. The germline CDR1 and CDR2 sequences are SGHRS and YFSETQ. The length of the CDR3 is 15 residues. The CDR3 DNA follows: TGCGCCAGCAGCTTCCAGGGCGGAACTAATGAAAAACTGTTTTTT. It yields the protein CASSFQGGTNEKLFF.

The J gene is TRBJ2-7, the V gene TRBV6-5; a weak D match, TRBD1 (6 bases). The CDR3 sequence is 14 residues long. In germline, CDR1 is MNHEY, CDR2 SVGAGI. Trimming removed 4 bases at V and 4 bases at J, with 14 bases between. CDR3 in amino acids: CASSSDRRSYEQYF. CDR3 nucleotides: TGTGCCAGCAGTTCCGACAGGAGATCATACGAGCAGTACTTC.

The chain combines TRBV28 with TRBJ1-5; D unresolved. Trimming pared 3 bases from V and 7 bases from J, leaving 10 bases between. The CDR3 consists of 13 residues. CDR1 is MDHEN and CDR2 is SYDVKM in the germline V gene. The CDR3 loop is CASSFSLGQPQHF. CDR3 DNA sequence: TGTGCCAGCAGTTTTTCACTCGGGCAGCCCCAGCATTTT.

The chain joins TRBV4-3 to TRBJ1-3; 7 bases are a match to TRBD1. The V and J ends lost 0 bases and 7 bases, in that order; junction bases with no gene match: 6. The CDR3 totals 15 residues. CDR1 and CDR2 (germline): LGHNA, YSLEER. The CDR3 DNA is TGCGCCAGCAGCCAAGACCGGGACAGCTGGAACACCATATATTTT. Its translation: CASSQDRDSWNTIYF.

V usage is TRBV2 and J usage is TRBJ2-7; D call uncertain. In germline, CDR1 is SNHLY, CDR2 FYNNEI. V dropped 3 bases and J dropped 2 bases, with 11 bases sitting between them. This CDR3 region has 14 residues. The CDR3 spells CASSDGASTYEQYF. The CDR3 bases are TGTGCCAGCAGTGATGGAGCGTCGACCTACGAGCAGTACTTC.

The rearrangement uses TRBV4-2 and TRBJ1-6; D is undetermined. CDR1 and CDR2 from the germline V gene are LGHNA and YNFKEQ. The V gene lost 0 bases and the J gene lost 7 bases, with 10 bases spanning the gap. The CDR3 contains 15 residues. The CDR3 DNA follows: TGTGCCAGCAGCCAAGATCCGGAGACCAATTCACCCCTCCACTTT. Translated: CASSQDPETNSPLHF.

V gene TRBV6-5 combines with J gene TRBJ2-7, with a weak D call TRBD2 (5 bases). V gave up 5 bases and J gave up 5 bases, with 16 bases separating them. The CDR3 has 14 amino acids. CDR1 MNHEY and CDR2 SVGAGI come from the germline V gene. CDR3 loop: CASSTTHGNNEQYF. In DNA, the CDR3 is TGTGCCAGCAGTACCACCCACGGGAACAACGAGCAGTACTTC.

V and J are TRBV9 and TRBJ1-3; D unresolved. The CDR3 loop spans 16 amino acids. Trimming took off 0 bases at V and 4 bases at J, with 14 bases between the two ends. Germline V gene data show CDR1 as SGDLS and CDR2 as YYNGEE. CDR3 loop: CASSVGGREDGNTIYF. CDR3 in DNA: TGTGCCAGCAGCGTAGGCGGACGAGAAGACGGAAACACCATATATTTT.

The V gene is TRBV9, the J gene TRBJ1-3; perhaps TRBD1 as D (6 bases). V lost 2 bases to trimming and J lost 0 bases, with 15 bases between them. This CDR3 contains 17 residues. The germline CDR1 and CDR2 sequences are SGDLS and YYNGEE. CDR3 DNA sequence: TGTGCCAGCAGCGTCTTTGACAGGTCGAGCTCTGGAAACACCATATATTTT. The encoded protein is CASSVFDRSSSGNTIYF.

This clone showed up just once. The chain employs TRBV14 and TRBJ2-7; D not resolved. Germline-derived CDR1 and CDR2 are SGHDN and FVKESK. Trimming stripped 2 bases from V and 3 bases from J, with 5 bases between. The CDR3 has 12 amino acids. The CDR3 region is CASSQLSYEQYF. CDR3 DNA sequence: TGTGCCAGCAGCCAACTAAGCTACGAGCAGTACTTC. The full variable domain, rest sourced from reference TRBV14 and TRBJ2-7, is EAGVTQFPSHSVIEKGQTVTLRCDPISGHDNLYWYRRVMGKEIKFLLHFVKESKQDESGMPNNRFLAERTGGTYSTLKVQPAELEDSGVYFCASSQLSYEQYFGPGTRLTVT.

The CDR3 sequence: CASSPYGTDTQYF. CDR3 sequence (DNA): TGTGCCAGCTCACCGTACGGCACAGATACGCAGTATTTT. This rearrangement joins TRBV18 to TRBJ2-3; D gene uncertain. The CDR3 loop spans 13 amino acids. Germline-derived CDR1 and CDR2 are KGHSH and LQKENI. Trimming shortened V by 3 bases and J by 1 base, and 5 bases separated the two germline ends.

In DNA form, the CDR3 reads TGTGCCAGCAGTTTGGCCGGAATGAGGACCGGGCGTTCACCCCTCCACTTT. Translating it yields CASSLAGMRTGRSPLHF. V gene TRBV28 combines with J gene TRBJ1-6; no clear D gene. Trimming removed 3 bases from V and 9 bases from J, with 21 bases in between. This CDR3 spans 17 amino acids. CDR1 MDHEN and CDR2 SYDVKM come from the germline V gene.

This clone is a singleton in its sample. The CDR3 DNA follows: TGTGCCAGCAGCCTCTCACTACGTGGAAACACCATATATTTT. It is translated as CASSLSLRGNTIYF. This chain joins TRBV6-5 and TRBJ1-3; D remains ambiguous. From germline, CDR1 is MNHEY and CDR2 SVGAGI. The germline V and J ends were trimmed by 6 bases and 3 bases, with 12 bases remaining between them. The CDR3 totals 14 residues.

The rearrangement uses TRBV15 and TRBJ1-1; D remains unclear. Germline CDR1 reads LNHNV; CDR2 reads YYDKDF (reference sequence). V lost 4 bases, J lost 0 bases, and 15 bases lay in between. The CDR3 runs to 16 residues. The CDR3 sequence: CATSKELITVNTEAFF. The CDR3 nucleotides read TGTGCCACCAGCAAAGAGTTAATAACGGTGAACACTGAAGCTTTCTTT. Full variable domain (missing parts from reference TRBV15 and TRBJ1-1): DAMVIQNPRYQVTQFGKPVTLSCSQTLNHNVMYWYQQKSSQAPKLLFHYYDKDFNNEADTPDNFQSRRPNTSFCFLDIRSPGLGDTAMYLCATSKELITVNTEAFFGQGTRLTVV.

The table lists this clone with a count of one. The V gene is TRBV28, the J gene TRBJ1-1; 10 bases match TRBD1. The CDR3 has 20 residues. Germline V gene data show CDR1 as MDHEN and CDR2 as SYDVKM. After removal of 5 bases from V and 0 bases from J, the junction contained 18 bases not matched to a gene. The CDR3 loop reads CASSRQGAISIPGVNTEAFF. CDR3 DNA: TGTGCCAGCAGTCGACAGGGGGCAATTTCCATCCCCGGGGTGAACACTGAAGCTTTCTTT.

The chain links TRBV6-5 to TRBJ1-2; D remains unclear. Germline V CDR1 and CDR2: MNHEY, SVGAGI. The CDR3 consists of 13 residues. With 10 bases removed from V and 2 bases from J, the gap between germline ends came to 14 bases. The CDR3 DNA reads as TGTGCCACCAGGCGGGGTACGAACTATGGCTACACCTTC. Encoded protein: CATRRGTNYGYTF.

The genes are TRBV5-1 and TRBJ2-1, with unresolved D. The V end was cut by 0 bases, the J end by 7 bases, with 11 bases between. The germline CDR1 and CDR2 sequences are SGHRS and YFSETQ. The CDR3 spans 14 residues. CDR3 in amino acids: CASSLGHPENEQFF. The CDR3 DNA is TGCGCCAGCAGCTTGGGCCACCCGGAGAATGAGCAGTTCTTC.

The chain links TRBV7-2 to TRBJ2-5; D might be TRBD2 (5 bases). V lost 3 bases, J lost 2 bases, and 16 bases lay in between. Germline V CDR1 and CDR2: SGHTA, FQGNSA. This CDR3 contains 16 residues. The chain's CDR3 is CASSFPPLWTQETQYF. CDR3 coding DNA: TGTGCCAGCAGCTTTCCGCCGTTATGGACTCAAGAGACCCAGTACTTC.

This clone was observed once. This rearrangement joins TRBV18 to TRBJ2-5; no clear D gene. V was trimmed by 0 bases and J by 5 bases, leaving 10 bases between them. The CDR3 is 14 residues long. Per the germline V gene, CDR1 is KGHSH and CDR2 is LQKENI. The CDR3 region has the DNA TGTGCCAGCTCACCACCAGGGAAGAGGGAGACCCAGTACTTC. Its protein product is CASSPPGKRETQYF. The whole variable domain, remainder taken from reference TRBV18 and TRBJ2-5, is NAGVMQNPRHLVRRRGQEARLRCSPMKGHSHVYWYRQLPEEGLKFMVYLQKENIIDESGMPKERFSAEFPKEGPSILRIQQVVRGDSAAYFCASSPPGKRETQYFGPGTRLLVL.